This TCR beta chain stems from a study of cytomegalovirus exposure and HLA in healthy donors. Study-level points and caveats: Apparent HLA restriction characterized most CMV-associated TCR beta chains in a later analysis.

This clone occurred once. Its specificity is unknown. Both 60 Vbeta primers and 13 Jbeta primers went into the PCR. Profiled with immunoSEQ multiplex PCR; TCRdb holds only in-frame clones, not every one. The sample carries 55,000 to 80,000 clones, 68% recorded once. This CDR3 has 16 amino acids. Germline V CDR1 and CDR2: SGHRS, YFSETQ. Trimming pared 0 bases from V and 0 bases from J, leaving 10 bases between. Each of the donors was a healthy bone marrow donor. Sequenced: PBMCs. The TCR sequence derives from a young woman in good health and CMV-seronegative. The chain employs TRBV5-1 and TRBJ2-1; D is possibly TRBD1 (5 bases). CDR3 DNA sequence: TGCGCCAGCAGCTTGGGGGGCCTGAGCTCCTACAATGAGCAGTTCTTC. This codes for CASSLGGLSSYNEQFF.